This T cell receptor (beta chain) derives from a study of blood T cell repertoires in COVID-19. The assay was immunoSEQ multiplex PCR, and TCRdb's table has in-frame clones only and misses some. The sample consists of 250,000 to 350,000 clones, about 87% of them appearing once. Notes on this clone: Different DNA sequences within this sample yield the same CDR3.

The germline V gene has CDR1 GTSNPN and CDR2 SVGIG (reference sequence). The CDR3 consists of 12 residues. The ends lost 5 bases at V and 3 bases at J; junction bases unmatched: 3. Sequencing was carried out using PBMCs or T cells enriched from blood (not recorded which). The J gene is TRBJ1-2, the V gene TRBV30, with TRBD1 matching 7 bases. The TCR was taken from a woman in her fifties or sixties who had recovered from COVID-19. This chain's CDR3 is CAWFGTDYGYTF. For the CDR3, the DNA is TGTGCCTGGTTCGGGACAGACTATGGCTACACCTTC.